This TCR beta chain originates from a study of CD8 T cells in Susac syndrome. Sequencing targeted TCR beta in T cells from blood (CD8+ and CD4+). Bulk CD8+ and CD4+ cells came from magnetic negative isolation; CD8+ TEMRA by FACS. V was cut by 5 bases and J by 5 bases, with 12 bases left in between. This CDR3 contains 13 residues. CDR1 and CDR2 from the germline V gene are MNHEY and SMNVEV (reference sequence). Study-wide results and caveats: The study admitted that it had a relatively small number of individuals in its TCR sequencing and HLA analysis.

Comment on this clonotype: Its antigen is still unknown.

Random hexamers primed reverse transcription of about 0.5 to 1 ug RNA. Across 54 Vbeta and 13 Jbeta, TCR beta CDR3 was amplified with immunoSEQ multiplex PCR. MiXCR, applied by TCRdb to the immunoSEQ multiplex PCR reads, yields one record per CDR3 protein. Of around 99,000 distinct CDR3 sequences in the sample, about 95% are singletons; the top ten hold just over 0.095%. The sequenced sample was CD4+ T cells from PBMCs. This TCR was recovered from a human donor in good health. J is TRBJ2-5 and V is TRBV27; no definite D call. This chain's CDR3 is CASSAQNWETQYF. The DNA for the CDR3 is TGTGCCAGCAGTGCACAGAATTGGGAGACCCAGTACTTC.